The clone carrying this T cell receptor (beta chain) was detected ten times or more. The antigen is not known. V was trimmed by 2 bases and J by 3 bases, leaving 10 bases between them. Germline CDR1 reads MNHEY; CDR2 reads SVGEGT. The CDR3 length is 14 residues. Amplification targeted TCR beta CDR3 regions from RNA transcripts. HTBI primers were used for first-round RT-PCR of the TCR CDR3. One entry per CDR3 protein results from TCRdb running MiXCR on the multiplex PCR reads. The data hold 700,000 or so distinct CDR3 sequences, with about 14% observed a single time. The data derive from a study of T cells in Graves' hyperthyroidism and ophthalmopathy. The study, taken as a whole, reports: Ophthalmopathy was identified by the model a median about 6.8 months ahead of onset. Most expanded thyroid clonotypes above 0.001 also appeared in blood.

Material: blood. This chain joins TRBV6-2 or TRBV6-3 and TRBJ1-1, with no clear D. The TCR sequence derives from a woman between 45 and 60 years old with Graves' ophthalmopathy. The CDR3 DNA sequence: TGTGCCAGCAGTTACCACGCGGTTCACACTGAAGCTTTCTTT. Translation gives CASSYHAVHTEAFF.